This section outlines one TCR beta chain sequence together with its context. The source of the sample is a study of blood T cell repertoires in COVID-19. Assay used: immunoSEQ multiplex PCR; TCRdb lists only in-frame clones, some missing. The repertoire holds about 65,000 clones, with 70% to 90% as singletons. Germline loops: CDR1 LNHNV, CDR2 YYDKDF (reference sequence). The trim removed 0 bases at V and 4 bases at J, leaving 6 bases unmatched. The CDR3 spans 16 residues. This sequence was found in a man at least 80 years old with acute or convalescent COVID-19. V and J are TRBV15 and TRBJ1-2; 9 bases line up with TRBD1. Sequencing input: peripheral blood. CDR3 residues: CATSRDNRGRSYGYTF. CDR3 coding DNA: TGTGCCACCAGCAGAGATAACAGGGGGCGAAGCTATGGCTACACCTTC.